The sequence of this T cell receptor beta chain was determined in a study of blood T cell repertoires in COVID-19. Study details: Sites in the United States, Italy and Spain provided acute and convalescent COVID-19 samples. T cells, B-cell-depleted T cells, or PBMCs provided the cDNA or gDNA that served as material.

CDR1 is MNHEY, CDR2 SVGAGI, per germline. The CDR3 has 15 amino acids. V was shortened by 0 bases and J by 6 bases, with 12 bases between the two germline ends. Original processing notes: By means of reference gene primer amplification, nucleated cell counts were estimated. Method: immunoSEQ multiplex PCR; TCRdb's copy keeps in-frame clones and lacks some. The DNA was the basis for D and trimming; V, J and clone size are from that table. The sample shows around 94,000 clones, 84% of them seen only once. The rearrangement joins TRBV6-5 to TRBJ1-5; D is possibly TRBD1 (5 bases). Sequenced sample: peripheral blood. This receptor was taken from a man aged 35-49 years with active or convalescent COVID-19. As DNA, the CDR3 is TGTGCCAGCAGTTACTCTGGGGAGGGGAGTCAGCCCCAGCATTTT. This encodes CASSYSGEGSQPQHF.